In its sample, the clone carrying this TCR beta chain was seen a few times. The antigen remains undetermined. These data originate in a study of a mutant IDH1 vaccine in newly diagnosed glioma. Study-level background: Initiation of the vaccine course occurred 4-6 weeks after radiotherapy alone, or alongside temozolomide cycles.

Time point of the sample: week 23, last vaccination. In the vaccine, a single dose held 300 ug of the mutant IDH1 20-mer peptide, along with topical imiquimod. Each tumor in the donors was a new WHO grade 3 or 4 astrocytoma, IDH1-mutant and ATRX-lost. Between the trimmed V and J ends, which lost 2 bases and 4 bases, there was a span of 8 bases. The CDR3 has 13 amino acids. Germline CDR1 and CDR2: KGHSH and LQKENI. The protocol was immunoSEQ multiplex PCR, while the TCRdb copy is restricted to in-frame clones and leaves out a portion. The sample lists tens of thousands of clones; about four fifths were seen once. Study-wide results and limits: Vaccine-induced immune responses occurred in 90% to 95% of patients. No link was apparently found between pseudoprogression and changes in top peripheral T cell clonotypes.

V usage is TRBV18 and J usage is TRBJ1-1; D gene ambiguous. The TCR originated in a woman aged 40 to 55 with glioma. Some clones in this sample may be carry-over from other donors' samples. Material: PBMCs, obtained from a glioma patient whose treatment included an IDH1 peptide vaccine. The CDR3 loop reads CASSPGWGTEAFF. The CDR3 DNA sequence: TGTGCCAGCTCACCAGGGTGGGGCACTGAAGCTTTCTTT. The full variable domain, in which reference TRBV18 and TRBJ1-1 provide the parts outside the CDR3, is NAGVMQNPRHLVRRRGQEARLRCSPMKGHSHVYWYRQLPEEGLKFMVYLQKENIIDESGMPKERFSAEFPKEGPSILRIQQVVRGDSAAYFCASSPGWGTEAFFGQGTRLTVV.